These 23 T cell receptor beta chains were sequenced from one sample in a study of OX40 agonist ivuxolimab in advanced cancers. Sequenced by immunoSEQ multiplex PCR; TCRdb stores in-frame clones only, minus some. The table lists about 90,000 clones, 91% of them singletons. The sample here was CD4+ or CD8+ T cells sorted from blood, taken in a trial of the OX40 agonist ivuxolimab. All receptors come from an adult with an advanced solid tumor such as melanoma, head and neck, liver or kidney cancer.

The CDR3 DNA reads TGCACCAGCAGCGGGGAGAGGGAGAGCTCCTACGAGCAGTACTTC. Its protein product is CTSSGERESSYEQYF. V and J are TRBV1 and TRBJ2-7; the D call of TRBD2 is as the table states it, not checked on the DNA. TRBV1 is shown as a pseudogene. The CDR3 runs 15 residues.

This chain connects TRBV6-1 to TRBJ2-3; no reliable D call. Trimming took off 6 bases at V and 4 bases at J, with 14 bases between the two ends. The length of the CDR3 is 14 residues. CDR1 is MNHNS and CDR2 is SASEGT in the germline V gene. CDR3 amino acids: CASRGGFVADTQYF. The CDR3 region has the DNA TGTGCCAGCAGAGGTGGGTTTGTTGCAGATACGCAGTATTTT.

The rearrangement joins TRBV19 to TRBJ2-4, with 8 bases lining up with TRBD1. Germline CDR1 is LNHDA and CDR2 is SQIVND (reference sequence). The CDR3 contains 15 residues. Trimming removed 3 bases from V and 9 bases from J; junction bases left unmatched: 10. The CDR3 coding sequence is TGTGCCAGTAGTATGGTGGGGACAGGCGTAAGCATTCAGTACTTC. Protein sequence: CASSMVGTGVSIQYF.

This clone was seen once. The junction does not match germline at one end; this may be a read error. CDR3 DNA sequence: TGTGCCAGCAGCACCATGGAGGGGGGAAAACAGTTTTTT. Translation: CASSTMEGGKQFF. The chain uses TRBV7-2 and TRBJ1-4; possible D gene TRBD1, 6 bases. The CDR3 runs to 13 residues. The V gene's germline CDR1 is SGHTA and CDR2 FQGNSA.

This sequence joins TRBV29-1 and TRBJ1-2, with 7 positions matching TRBD1. Per germline, CDR1 SQVTM and CDR2 ANQGSEA. CDR3 length equals 14 residues. Trimming took 7 bases from V and 2 from J; bases not matched to a gene: 10. Here the CDR3 DNA reads TGCAGCGGTGGAGGACAGGATTCCAACTATGGCTACACCTTC. Translating gives CSGGGQDSNYGYTF. The full variable domain, with the rest looked up from reference TRBV29-1 and TRBJ1-2, is SAVISQKPSRDICQRGTSLTIQCQVDSQVTMMFWYRQQPGQSLTLIATANQGSEATYESGFVIDKFPISRPNLTFSTLTVSNMSPEDSSIYLCSGGGQDSNYGYTFGSGTRLTVV.

This chain uses TRBV27 with TRBJ2-7; perhaps TRBD1 as D (5 bases). CDR1 is MNHEY and CDR2 is SMNVEV in the germline V gene (reference sequence). V lost 3 bases, J lost 0 bases, and 9 bases lay in between. The length of the CDR3 is 14 residues. CDR3 DNA: TGTGCCAGCAGTTTCAGGGCAGGCTCCTACGAGCAGTACTTC. This gives the protein CASSFRAGSYEQYF.

J is TRBJ2-5 and V is TRBV2; no clear D gene. V gave up 8 bases and J gave up 4 bases, with 14 bases separating them. The V gene's germline CDR1 is SNHLY and CDR2 FYNNEI. The CDR3 loop spans 13 amino acids. The CDR3 nucleotides are TGTGCCAGCGCGGCAGGCCGCGGAGAGACCCAGTACTTC. It is translated as CASAAGRGETQYF.

The rearrangement links TRBV11-3 to TRBJ1-1, with 7 bases identical to TRBD1. Germline V gene lookup returns CDR1 SGHNT and CDR2 YENEEA. The length of the CDR3 is 15 residues. The trim removed 1 base at V and 6 bases at J, leaving 8 bases unmatched. The CDR3 DNA sequence: TGTGCCAGCAGCTTAGCGGACAGGCTTCCCCCTGAAGCTTTCTTT. This codes for CASSLADRLPPEAFF.

The J gene is TRBJ1-5, the V gene TRBV28; D is possibly TRBD1 (6 bases). The CDR3 loop spans 17 amino acids. CDR1 and CDR2 from the germline V gene are MDHEN and SYDVKM. V was cut by 7 bases and J by 1 base, with 20 bases left in between. The CDR3: CASTTPGGLGSNQPQHF. In DNA, the CDR3 is TGTGCCAGCACCACGCCGGGGGGGCTGGGGAGCAATCAGCCCCAGCATTTT.

The CDR3 DNA follows: TGTGCCAGCAGTTTATTTCAGGGAGGGGAGACCCAGTACTTC. Protein sequence: CASSLFQGGETQYF. The J gene is TRBJ2-5, the V gene TRBV27; 7 bases align to TRBD2. Germline V CDR1 and CDR2: MNHEY, SMNVEV (reference sequence). CDR3 length: 14 residues. Losses at the gene ends were 1 base for V and 5 bases for J; bases not matched to a gene: 4.

V usage is TRBV7-8 and J usage is TRBJ1-4; D possibly corresponds to TRBD1 (6 bases). The germline V gene encodes CDR1 SGHVS and CDR2 FQNEAQ. Deletions cut 2 bases from V and 7 bases from J, with 11 bases between. This CDR3 has 14 residues. CDR3 amino acids: CASSLQGQGEKLFF. Written as DNA, the CDR3 is TGTGCCAGCAGCTTACAGGGGCAGGGTGAAAAACTGTTTTTT. The whole variable domain, remainder taken from reference TRBV7-8 and TRBJ1-4, is GAGVSQSPRYKVAKRGQDVALRCDPISGHVSLFWYQQALGQGPEFLTYFQNEAQLDKSGLPSDRFFAERPEGSVSTLKIQRTQQEDSAVYLCASSLQGQGEKLFFGSGTQLSVL.

The sample holds one count of this clone. The chain recombines TRBV6-1 with TRBJ2-7; D is undetermined. V shed 1 base and J shed 2 bases, with 6 bases lying between them. The CDR3 runs 13 residues. From germline, CDR1 is MNHNS and CDR2 SASEGT. Here the CDR3 DNA reads TGTGCCAGCAGTGAAGACCGGCCCTACGAGCAGTACTTC. Translating gives CASSEDRPYEQYF.

The CDR3 region has the DNA TGCGCCAGCAGCTTGCTTACTGAGCAGTTCTTC. Amino acid sequence: CASSLLTEQFF. The gene calls are TRBV5-1 and TRBJ2-1; D call uncertain. The V end was cut by 1 base, the J end by 9 bases, with 5 bases between. The germline V gene has CDR1 SGHRS and CDR2 YFSETQ. The CDR3 consists of 11 residues.

The V and J genes are TRBV19 and TRBJ2-7; D may be TRBD1 (6 bases). Germline V gene sequence: CDR1 LNHDA, CDR2 SQIVND (reference sequence). V gave up 2 bases and J gave up 4 bases, with 12 bases separating them. The CDR3 has 14 residues. CDR3 amino acids: CASSILPGVYEQYF. In nucleotides, the CDR3 is TGTGCCAGTAGTATACTCCCAGGGGTATACGAGCAGTACTTC.

This clone was detected only once. The CDR3 bases are TGTGCCACCAGCAGAGATCGGGGGCCGGGAGAGACCCAGTACTTC. Translated: CATSRDRGPGETQYF. This chain uses TRBV15 with TRBJ2-5, with D perhaps TRBD1 or TRBD2 (6 bases each). Germline lookup yields CDR1 LNHNV and CDR2 YYDKDF (reference sequence). The CDR3 runs 15 residues. Trimming cost V 0 bases and J 4 bases, with 12 bases left between them.

This clone occurred once. V is TRBV11-3 and J is TRBJ2-6; D assignment may be TRBD1 or TRBD2 (5 bases each). Trimming took off 1 base at V and 2 bases at J, with 6 bases between the two ends. CDR3 length: 15 residues. The germline V gene encodes CDR1 SGHNT and CDR2 YENEEA. CDR3 nucleotides: TGTGCCAGCAGCTTAGGGGGGACTGGGGCCAACGTCCTGACTTTC. It encodes CASSLGGTGANVLTF.

The CDR3 reads CASSPAGLNGNQPQHF. Here the CDR3 DNA reads TGTGCCAGCTCACCGGCAGGGTTGAATGGCAATCAGCCCCAGCATTTT. The chain couples TRBV18 to TRBJ1-5; the D gene is possibly TRBD1 (5 bases). The CDR3 sequence is 16 residues long. Germline V gene lookup returns CDR1 KGHSH and CDR2 LQKENI. Trimming left V 3 bases short and J 2 bases short, with 14 bases between.

CDR3 sequence reads: CAWSVQGGTDTQYF. The CDR3 DNA reads as TGTGCCTGGAGTGTACAGGGGGGCACAGATACGCAGTATTTT. The gene calls are TRBV30 and TRBJ2-3, with TRBD1 identical over 8 bases. Germline CDR1 and CDR2: GTSNPN and SVGIG (reference sequence). There are 14 residues in the CDR3. Trimming at V came to 0 bases and at J to 1 base, leaving 0 bases not matched to a gene.

This clone was seen a single time. This chain connects TRBV10-1 to TRBJ1-1; no clear D gene. The germline gives CDR1 WNHNN, CDR2 SYGVQD (reference sequence). V was clipped by 2 bases and J by 3 bases, with 16 bases between them. The CDR3 is 16 amino acids. The CDR3 sequence: CASSEKQRRSDTEAFF. The DNA for the CDR3 is TGCGCCAGCAGTGAGAAGCAGCGACGGTCGGACACTGAAGCTTTCTTT.

The rearrangement joins TRBV28 to TRBJ1-2; 7 bases agree with TRBD1. The germline V gene has CDR1 MDHEN and CDR2 SYDVKM. The CDR3 covers 13 residues. Unmatched junction bases numbered 3, after V lost 4 bases and J lost 4 bases. In nucleotides, the CDR3 is TGTGCCAGCAGTTACAGGGGAATCTATGGCTACACCTTC. As protein: CASSYRGIYGYTF.

The chain is built from TRBV5-8 and TRBJ2-1; unclear D gene. CDR1 and CDR2 (germline): SGHTS, YDEGEE. The CDR3 is made up of 13 amino acids. V gave up 0 bases and J gave up 6 bases, with 7 bases separating them. This CDR3 reads CASSLESPNEQFF. In DNA form, the CDR3 reads TGTGCCAGCAGCTTGGAGTCCCCCAATGAGCAGTTCTTC.

The chain combines TRBV7-2 with TRBJ2-7; the D gene is possibly TRBD1 (5 bases). V dropped 2 bases and J dropped 6 bases, with 8 bases sitting between them. This CDR3 contains 12 residues. Germline assignment: CDR1 SGHTA and CDR2 FQGNSA. CDR3 DNA: TGTGCCAGCAGCTTACAGGGCCTCGAGCAGTACTTC. Translated, it gives CASSLQGLEQYF.

The chain uses TRBV6-5 and TRBJ1-1; 11 bases align to TRBD1. Germline assignment: CDR1 MNHEY and CDR2 SVGAGI. The CDR3 has 15 residues. Trimming took 5 bases from V and 5 from J; bases not matched to a gene: 7. The CDR3 sequence is CASSTRTGGRTEAFF. The CDR3 region has the DNA TGTGCCAGCAGTACACGGACAGGGGGCAGGACTGAAGCTTTCTTT.